This is a list of T cell receptor beta chains from one sample in a study of human T cells and chemical hapten exposure. MiXCR was run by TCRdb on the RACE reads, yielding one entry per CDR3 protein. The data contain about 89,000 distinct CDR3 sequences, roughly 11% of them singletons. The source was whole blood, collected in connection with sensitization to the hapten diphenylcyclopropenone (DPC). The receptor source for this set is a middle-aged man with alopecia areata. Some clones in this sample may be carry-over from other donors' samples. CDR3s include the opening cysteine and the closing phenylalanine or tryptophan. The D gene is left open where the match is weak.

V gene	D gene	J gene	CDR3 protein
TRBV12-3/TRBV12-4	.	TRBJ1-2	CASSPGPPGNGYTF
TRBV6-5	.	TRBJ1-3	CASSGGSGNTIYF
TRBV9	.	TRBJ2-1	CASSVGSGREQFF
TRBV7-3	.	TRBJ2-1	CASSLVGLGSYNEQFF
TRBV20-1	TRBD2	TRBJ2-3	CSAFGTSEKADTQYF
TRBV7-8	.	TRBJ2-1	CASSPPGEAYNEQFF
TRBV7-9	TRBD2	TRBJ2-7	CASSFISGRFHEQYF
TRBV5-6	.	TRBJ2-3	CASSLRGRKWADTQYF
TRBV7-2	TRBD1	TRBJ2-4	CASSVDRGLNIQYF
TRBV11-2	TRBD1	TRBJ2-4	CASSRGTGDAKNIQYF
TRBV6-6	.	TRBJ2-2	CASSYPTITNTGELFF
TRBV25-1	.	TRBJ2-7	CASSEISPKLAESSYEQYF
TRBV5-1	TRBD1	TRBJ1-4	CASSSWTGVGSEKLFF
TRBV5-1	.	TRBJ2-7	CASSLAQFADVQYF
TRBV6-2/TRBV6-3	.	TRBJ1-5	CASSYAERPQHF
TRBV7-2	.	TRBJ2-3	CASSYRTGTDTQYF
TRBV5-1	.	TRBJ2-1	CASSRGPMTYNEQFF
TRBV4-1	.	TRBJ2-1	CASSRPAQGSNEQFF
TRBV4-3	.	TRBJ2-3	CASSQDRYGDQDTQYF
TRBV7-6	.	TRBJ1-1	CASSLASGRGTEAFF
TRBV6-6	.	TRBJ2-3	CASILGPMTRKNTDTQYF
TRBV5-1	.	TRBJ2-5	CASSLGRGQETQYF
TRBV9	.	TRBJ2-1	CASRRNPVGEQFF
TRBV6-5	.	TRBJ2-5	CASSYYPPGLQETQYF
TRBV12-3/TRBV12-4	.	TRBJ2-1	CASSLGGNEQFF